This TCR beta chain was recorded in a study of patients and donors after allogeneic stem cell transplantation. TCRdb re-derived calls from the RT-PCR reads in MiXCR, one entry per CDR3 protein. Among more than 850,000 distinct CDR3 sequences listed, roughly 18% were seen once. This clonotype showed up just a few times. The CDR3 is 15 residues long. Germline V CDR1 and CDR2: LGHDT, YNNKEL (reference sequence). The junction had 4 bases not matched to a gene; V was cut back by 1 base and J by 7 bases. Sequenced sample: blood, either unsorted or a sorted T cell fraction (not recorded which). The rearrangement links TRBV3-1 to TRBJ1-6; 7 bases align to TRBD1. The sequence was collected from a human donor who was either an allogeneic HSCT recipient or a stem cell or donor lymphocyte infusion donor (not recorded which). It is not recorded whose cells these are; they may come from a transplant donor. The CDR3 region is CASSQGDRENSPLHF. As DNA, the CDR3 is TGTGCCAGCAGCCAAGGCGACAGGGAAAATTCACCCCTCCACTTT.